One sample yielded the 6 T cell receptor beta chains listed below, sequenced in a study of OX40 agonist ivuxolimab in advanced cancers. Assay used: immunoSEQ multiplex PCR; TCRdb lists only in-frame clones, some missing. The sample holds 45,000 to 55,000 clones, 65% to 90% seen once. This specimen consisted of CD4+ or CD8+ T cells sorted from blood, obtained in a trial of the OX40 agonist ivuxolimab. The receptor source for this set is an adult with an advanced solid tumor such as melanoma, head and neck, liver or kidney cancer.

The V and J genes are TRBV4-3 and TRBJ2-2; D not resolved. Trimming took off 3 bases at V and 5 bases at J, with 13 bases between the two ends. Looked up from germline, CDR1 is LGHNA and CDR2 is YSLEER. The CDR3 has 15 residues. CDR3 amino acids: CASSQVWDETGELFF. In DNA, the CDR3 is TGCGCCAGCAGCCAGGTCTGGGATGAGACCGGGGAGCTGTTTTTT.

This chain's CDR3 is CASSIDYQKTEVGKPQHF. CDR3 in DNA: TGTGCCAGTAGTATAGATTACCAGAAAACAGAGGTCGGGAAGCCCCAGCATTTT. The chain links TRBV19 to TRBJ1-5, with D uncertain. V lost 0 bases and J lost 8, with 23 bases in between. CDR1 LNHDA and CDR2 SQIVND come from the germline V gene (reference sequence). This CDR3 region has 18 residues.

The CDR3 loop is CASSVLAGGPYNEQFF. The CDR3 region has the DNA TGTGCCAGCAGCGTCCTAGCGGGAGGACCTTACAATGAGCAGTTCTTC. This rearrangement joins TRBV14 to TRBJ2-1; TRBD2 matches 11 bases. CDR3 length equals 16 residues. Germline V gene lookup returns CDR1 SGHDN and CDR2 FVKESK. Trimming cost V 5 bases and J 4 bases; bases outside gene matches: 7.

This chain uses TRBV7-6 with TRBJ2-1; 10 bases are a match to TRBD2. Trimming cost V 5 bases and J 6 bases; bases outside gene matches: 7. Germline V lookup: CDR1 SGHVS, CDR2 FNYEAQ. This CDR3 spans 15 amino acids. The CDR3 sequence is CASSPGLAELNEQFF. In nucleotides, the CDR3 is TGTGCCAGCAGCCCAGGACTAGCGGAACTCAATGAGCAGTTCTTC. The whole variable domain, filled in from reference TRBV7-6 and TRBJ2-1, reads GAGVSQSPRYKVTKRGQDVALRCDPISGHVSLYWYRQALGQGPEFLTYFNYEAQQDKSGLPNDRFSAERPEGSISTLTIQRTEQRDSAMYRCASSPGLAELNEQFFGPGTRLTVL.

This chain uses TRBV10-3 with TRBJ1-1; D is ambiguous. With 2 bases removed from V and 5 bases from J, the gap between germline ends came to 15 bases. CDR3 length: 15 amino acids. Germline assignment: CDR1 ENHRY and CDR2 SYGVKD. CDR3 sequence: CAISEGFGLETEAFF. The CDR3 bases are TGTGCCATCAGTGAGGGGTTCGGGCTTGAGACTGAAGCTTTCTTT.

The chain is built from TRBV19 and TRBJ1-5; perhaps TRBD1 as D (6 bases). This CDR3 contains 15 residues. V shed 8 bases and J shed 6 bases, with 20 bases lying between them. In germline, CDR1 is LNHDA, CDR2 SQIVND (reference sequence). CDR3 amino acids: CASGPAGTRSQPQHF. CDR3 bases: TGTGCCAGTGGTCCGGCAGGGACACGGTCTCAGCCCCAGCATTTT.